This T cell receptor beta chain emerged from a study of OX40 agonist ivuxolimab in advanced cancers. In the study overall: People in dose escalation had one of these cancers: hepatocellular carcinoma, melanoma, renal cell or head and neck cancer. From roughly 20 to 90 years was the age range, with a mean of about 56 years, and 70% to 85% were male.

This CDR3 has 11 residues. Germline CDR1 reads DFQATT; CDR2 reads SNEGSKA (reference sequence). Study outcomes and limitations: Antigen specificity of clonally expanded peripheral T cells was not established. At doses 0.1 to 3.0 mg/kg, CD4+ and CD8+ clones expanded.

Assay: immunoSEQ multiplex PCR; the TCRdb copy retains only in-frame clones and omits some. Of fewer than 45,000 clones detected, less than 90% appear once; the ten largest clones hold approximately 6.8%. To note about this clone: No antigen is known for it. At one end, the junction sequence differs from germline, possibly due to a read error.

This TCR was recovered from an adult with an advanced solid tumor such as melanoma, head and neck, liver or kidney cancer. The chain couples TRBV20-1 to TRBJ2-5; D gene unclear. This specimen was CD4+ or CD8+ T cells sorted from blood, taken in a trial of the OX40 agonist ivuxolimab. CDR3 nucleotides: TGCAGTGCTATCAGCCAAAAGACCCAGTACTTC. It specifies CSAISQKTQYF.